This T cell receptor beta chain is from a study of cytomegalovirus exposure and HLA in healthy donors. Deletions cut 5 bases from V and 5 bases from J, with 6 bases between. The CDR3 extends over 11 amino acids. Germline CDR1 MNHEY, CDR2 SVGAGI. In the PCR, 60 Vbeta and 13 Jbeta primers were used. Some clones are missing from TCRdb's copy, which holds only in-frame ones; the method was immunoSEQ multiplex PCR. The sample holds about 140,000 clones, 75% to 90% seen once. Material: PBMCs. The chain links TRBV6-5 to TRBJ1-2; perhaps TRBD1 as D (6 bases). The receptor was derived from a female donor in good health and CMV-seronegative. The CDR3 nucleotides are TGTGCCAGCAGTACAGGGTATGGCTACACCTTC. Its translation is CASSTGYGYTF.